This T cell receptor beta chain was sequenced for a study of T-cell memory formation after mild COVID-19. A word on this clonotype: The antigen is not known.

V trimming: 7 bases; J trimming: 9 bases; junction bases outside the gene matches: 10. The CDR3 sequence is 13 residues long. Germline V gives CDR1 MGHDK, CDR2 SYGVNS. It was 5'RACE with constant-segment primers that produced the TCR alpha and TCR beta cDNA libraries, which carried sample barcodes and UMIs. TCRdb ran MiXCR on the 5' RACE reads and lists one entry per CDR3 protein. The sample lists about 320,000 distinct CDR3 sequences, more than 13% occurring once. Whole-study findings and limits: Contracting CD4+ clones lay largely in CM and EM, with CD8+ ones residing in EMRA. A subset of responding clones appeared in pre-infection memory, suggesting cross-reactive memory joined.

The chain couples TRBV25-1 to TRBJ1-2, with TRBD1 identical over 8 bases. The sample consisted of PBMCs or a T cell subset sorted from them (not recorded which). The receptor was derived from a man younger than 35 who had mild COVID-19 (a few samples of this study predate the infection). Cell type and time point are not known. The CDR3 sequence: CASIGTGGGSYTF. CDR3 sequence (DNA): TGTGCCAGCATTGGGACAGGCGGCGGAAGCTACACCTTC.